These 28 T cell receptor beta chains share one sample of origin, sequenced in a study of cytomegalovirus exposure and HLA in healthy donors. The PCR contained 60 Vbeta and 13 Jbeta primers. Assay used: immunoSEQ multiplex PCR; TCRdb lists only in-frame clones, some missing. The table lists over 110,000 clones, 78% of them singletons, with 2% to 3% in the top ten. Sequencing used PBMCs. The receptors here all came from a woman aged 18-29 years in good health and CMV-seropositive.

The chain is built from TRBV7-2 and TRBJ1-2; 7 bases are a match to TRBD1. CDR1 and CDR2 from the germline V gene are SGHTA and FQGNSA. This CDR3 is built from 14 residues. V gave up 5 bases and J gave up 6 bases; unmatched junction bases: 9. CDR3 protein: CASSLQQGRDGYTF. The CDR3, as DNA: TGTGCCAGCAGCCTCCAACAGGGGCGAGATGGCTACACCTTC. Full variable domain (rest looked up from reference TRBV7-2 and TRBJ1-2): GAGVSQSPSNKVTEKGKDVELRCDPISGHTALYWYRQSLGQGLEFLIYFQGNSAPDKSGLPSDRFSAERTGGSVSTLTIQRTQQEDSAVYLCASSLQQGRDGYTFGSGTRLTVV.

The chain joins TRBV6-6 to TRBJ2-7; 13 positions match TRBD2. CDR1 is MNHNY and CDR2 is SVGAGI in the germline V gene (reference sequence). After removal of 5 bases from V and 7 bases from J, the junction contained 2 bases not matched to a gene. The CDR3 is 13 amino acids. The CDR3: CASSLGLAGEQYF. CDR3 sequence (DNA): TGTGCCAGCAGTCTGGGACTAGCGGGGGAGCAGTACTTC.

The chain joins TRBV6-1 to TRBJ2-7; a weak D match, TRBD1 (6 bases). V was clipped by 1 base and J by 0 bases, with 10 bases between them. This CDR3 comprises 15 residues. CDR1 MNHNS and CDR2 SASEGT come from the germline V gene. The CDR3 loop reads CASSEVTGPSYEQYF. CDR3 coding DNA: TGTGCCAGCAGTGAAGTTACAGGGCCCTCCTACGAGCAGTACTTC.

The CDR3 DNA follows: TGCGCCAGCAGCCTAACCCCGGACAGGTGGGGGGAAAAACTGTTTTTT. This translates into CASSLTPDRWGEKLFF. The chain carries TRBV5-1 and TRBJ1-4; 7 bases fit TRBD1. Looked up from germline, CDR1 is SGHRS and CDR2 is YFSETQ. The CDR3 spans 16 residues. J was trimmed by 8 bases and V by 4 bases; bases with no gene match: 14.

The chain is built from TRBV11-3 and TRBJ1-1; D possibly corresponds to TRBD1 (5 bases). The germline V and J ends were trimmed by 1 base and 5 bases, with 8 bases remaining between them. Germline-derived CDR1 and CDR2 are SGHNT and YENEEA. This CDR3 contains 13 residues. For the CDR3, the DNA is TGTGCCAGCAGCTTAGCCCAGGGTACTGAAGCTTTCTTT. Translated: CASSLAQGTEAFF.

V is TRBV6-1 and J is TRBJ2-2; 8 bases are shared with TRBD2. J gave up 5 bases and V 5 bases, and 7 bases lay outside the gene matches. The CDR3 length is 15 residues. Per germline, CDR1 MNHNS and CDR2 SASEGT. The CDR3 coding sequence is TGTGCCAGCAGTCGTAGCGGGGAGGGAACCGGGGAGCTGTTTTTT. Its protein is CASSRSGEGTGELFF.

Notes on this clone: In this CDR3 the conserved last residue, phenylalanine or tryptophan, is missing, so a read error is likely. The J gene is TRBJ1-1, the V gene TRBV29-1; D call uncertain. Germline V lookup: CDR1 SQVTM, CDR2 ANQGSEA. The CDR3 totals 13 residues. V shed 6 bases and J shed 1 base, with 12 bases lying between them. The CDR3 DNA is TGCAGCGTCGCGCGGGGAGGGAACACTGAAGCTTTCCTT. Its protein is CSVARGGNTEAFL.

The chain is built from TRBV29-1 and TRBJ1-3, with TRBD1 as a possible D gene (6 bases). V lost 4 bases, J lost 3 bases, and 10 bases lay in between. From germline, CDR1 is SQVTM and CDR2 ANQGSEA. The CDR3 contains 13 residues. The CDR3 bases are TGCAGCGTTGCATTGGACAGTGGAAACACCATATATTTT. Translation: CSVALDSGNTIYF.

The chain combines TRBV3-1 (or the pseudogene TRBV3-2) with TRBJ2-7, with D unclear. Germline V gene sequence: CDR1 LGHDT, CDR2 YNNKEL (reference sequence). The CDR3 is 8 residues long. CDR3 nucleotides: TGTGCCAGCAGCCAACCCCGGGTC. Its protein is CASSQPRV.

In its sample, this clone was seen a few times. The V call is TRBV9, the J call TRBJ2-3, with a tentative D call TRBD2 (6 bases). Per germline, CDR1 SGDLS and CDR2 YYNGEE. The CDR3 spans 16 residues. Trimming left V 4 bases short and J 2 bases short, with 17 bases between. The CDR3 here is CASSSLSRGNTDTQYF. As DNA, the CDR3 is TGTGCCAGCAGCTCCCTCTCGCGGGGAAACACAGATACGCAGTATTTT.

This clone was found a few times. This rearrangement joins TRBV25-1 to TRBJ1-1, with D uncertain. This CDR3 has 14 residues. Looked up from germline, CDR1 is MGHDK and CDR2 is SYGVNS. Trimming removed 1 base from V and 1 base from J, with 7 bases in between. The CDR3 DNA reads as TGTGCCAGCAGTGAATCCACTAAGAACACTGAAGCTTTCTTT. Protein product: CASSESTKNTEAFF.

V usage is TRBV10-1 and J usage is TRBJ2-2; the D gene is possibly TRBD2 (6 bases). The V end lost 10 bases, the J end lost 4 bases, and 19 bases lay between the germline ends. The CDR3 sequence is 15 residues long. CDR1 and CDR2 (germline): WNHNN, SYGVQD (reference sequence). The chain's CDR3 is CATHPGDSSTGELFF. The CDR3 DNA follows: TGCGCCACCCATCCGGGGGATTCGAGCACCGGGGAGCTGTTTTTT.

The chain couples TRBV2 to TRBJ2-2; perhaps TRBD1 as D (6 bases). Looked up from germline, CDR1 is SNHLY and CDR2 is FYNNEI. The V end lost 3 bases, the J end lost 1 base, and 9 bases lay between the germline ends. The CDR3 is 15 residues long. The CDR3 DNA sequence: TGTGCCAGCAGTGATTCGGGACAGAACACCGGGGAGCTGTTTTTT. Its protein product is CASSDSGQNTGELFF.

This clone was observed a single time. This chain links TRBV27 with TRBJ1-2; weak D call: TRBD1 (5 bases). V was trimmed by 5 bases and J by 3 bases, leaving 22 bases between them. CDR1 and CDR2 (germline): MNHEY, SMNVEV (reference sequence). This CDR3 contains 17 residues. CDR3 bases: TGTGCCAGCAGTCTAACCATTAGGCAGGGATTGGACTATGGCTACACCTTC. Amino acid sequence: CASSLTIRQGLDYGYTF.

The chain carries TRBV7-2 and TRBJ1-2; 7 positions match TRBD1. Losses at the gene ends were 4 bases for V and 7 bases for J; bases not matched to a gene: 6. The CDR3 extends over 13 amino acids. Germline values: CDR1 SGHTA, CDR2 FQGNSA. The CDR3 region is CASSWGTAAGYTF. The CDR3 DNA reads TGTGCCAGCAGCTGGGGGACAGCTGCTGGCTACACCTTC.

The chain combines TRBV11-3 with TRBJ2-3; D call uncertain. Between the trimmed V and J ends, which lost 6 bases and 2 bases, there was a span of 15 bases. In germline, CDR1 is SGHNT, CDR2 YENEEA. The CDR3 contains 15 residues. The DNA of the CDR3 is TGTGCCAGCAGTGCTGCAGGAAAGAACACAGATACGCAGTATTTT. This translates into CASSAAGKNTDTQYF.

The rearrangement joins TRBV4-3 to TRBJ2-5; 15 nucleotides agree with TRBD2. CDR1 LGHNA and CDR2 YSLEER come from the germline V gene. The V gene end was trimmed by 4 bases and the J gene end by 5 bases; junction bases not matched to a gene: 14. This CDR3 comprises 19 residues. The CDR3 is CASSPSRTSGGAFGETQYF. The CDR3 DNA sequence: TGCGCCAGCAGCCCCTCCAGGACTAGCGGGGGGGCCTTCGGGGAGACCCAGTACTTC.

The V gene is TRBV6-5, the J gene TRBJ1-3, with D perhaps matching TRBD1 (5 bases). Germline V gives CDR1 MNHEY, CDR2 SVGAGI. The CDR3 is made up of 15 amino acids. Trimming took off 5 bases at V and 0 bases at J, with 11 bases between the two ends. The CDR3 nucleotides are TGTGCCAGCAGTCGACAGAGACTCTCTGGAAACACCATATATTTT. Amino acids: CASSRQRLSGNTIYF.

This CDR3 is CAISEYGPVISQYF. CDR3 nucleotide sequence: TGTGCCATCAGTGAGTATGGGCCAGTCATAAGTCAGTACTTC. The chain employs TRBV10-3 and TRBJ2-4; no clear D. This CDR3 contains 14 residues. Germline values: CDR1 ENHRY, CDR2 SYGVKD. V lost 1 base, J lost 12 bases, and 16 bases lay in between.

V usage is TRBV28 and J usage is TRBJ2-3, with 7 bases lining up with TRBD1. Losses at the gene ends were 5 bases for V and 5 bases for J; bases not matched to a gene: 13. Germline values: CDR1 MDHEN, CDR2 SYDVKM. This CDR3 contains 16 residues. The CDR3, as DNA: TGTGCCAGCAGTCTGACAGGGAGTAGAGTCATAGATACGCAGTATTTT. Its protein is CASSLTGSRVIDTQYF.

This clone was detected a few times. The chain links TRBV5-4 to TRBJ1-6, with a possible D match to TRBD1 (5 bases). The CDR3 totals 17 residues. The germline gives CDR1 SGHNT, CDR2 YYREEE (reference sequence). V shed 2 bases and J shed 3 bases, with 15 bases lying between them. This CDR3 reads CASSLSGRVIYNSPLHF. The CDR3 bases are TGTGCCAGCAGCTTAAGTGGCAGGGTCATCTATAATTCACCCCTCCACTTT.

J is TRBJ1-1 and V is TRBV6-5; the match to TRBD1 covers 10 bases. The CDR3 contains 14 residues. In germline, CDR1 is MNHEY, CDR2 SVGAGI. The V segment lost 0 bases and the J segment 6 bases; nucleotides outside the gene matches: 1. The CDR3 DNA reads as TGTGCCAGCAGTTACTCGGGACAGGGGCCTGAAGCTTTCTTT. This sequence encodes CASSYSGQGPEAFF.

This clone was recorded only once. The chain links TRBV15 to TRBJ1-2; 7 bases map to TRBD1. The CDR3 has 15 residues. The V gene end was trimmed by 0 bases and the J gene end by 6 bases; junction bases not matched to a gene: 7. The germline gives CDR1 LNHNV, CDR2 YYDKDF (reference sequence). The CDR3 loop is CATSRDRQGVNGYTF. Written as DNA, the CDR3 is TGTGCCACCAGCAGAGATAGACAGGGCGTGAATGGCTACACCTTC.

CDR3 in DNA: TGTGCCAGCAGTTCCTCCTGGGACAGCTACGAGCAGTACTTC. Protein product: CASSSSWDSYEQYF. The chain joins TRBV28 to TRBJ2-7, with 7 bases matching TRBD1. Germline CDR1 and CDR2: MDHEN and SYDVKM. CDR3 size: 14 residues. V lost 4 bases, J lost 3 bases, and 6 bases stayed unmatched. The full variable domain, completed using reference TRBV28 and TRBJ2-7, is DVKVTQSSRYLVKRTGEKVFLECVQDMDHENMFWYRQDPGLGLRLIYFSYDVKMKEKGDIPEGYSVSREKKERFSLILESASTNQTSMYLCASSSSWDSYEQYFGPGTRLTVT.

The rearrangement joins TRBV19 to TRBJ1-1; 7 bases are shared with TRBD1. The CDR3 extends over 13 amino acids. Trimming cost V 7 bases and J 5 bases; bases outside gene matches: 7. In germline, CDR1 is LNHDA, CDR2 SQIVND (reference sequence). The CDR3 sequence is CASNTGVGTEAFF. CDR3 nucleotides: TGTGCCAGTAATACAGGGGTTGGGACTGAAGCTTTCTTT.

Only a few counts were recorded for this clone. The CDR3 region is CASSVVGGSQETQYF. CDR3 DNA: TGTGCCAGCAGTGTCGTTGGGGGGAGCCAAGAGACCCAGTACTTC. The rearrangement uses TRBV6-1 and TRBJ2-5, with D perhaps matching TRBD2 (6 bases). Germline V gene sequence: CDR1 MNHNS, CDR2 SASEGT. The CDR3 length is 15 residues. V lost 4 bases, J lost 1 base, and 13 bases lay in between.

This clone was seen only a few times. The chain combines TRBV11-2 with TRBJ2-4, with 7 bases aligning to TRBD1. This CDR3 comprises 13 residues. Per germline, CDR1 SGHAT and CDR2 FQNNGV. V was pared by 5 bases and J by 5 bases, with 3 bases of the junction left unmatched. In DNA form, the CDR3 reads TGTGCCAGCAGCCGGACAGGACAAAACATTCAGTACTTC. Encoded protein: CASSRTGQNIQYF.

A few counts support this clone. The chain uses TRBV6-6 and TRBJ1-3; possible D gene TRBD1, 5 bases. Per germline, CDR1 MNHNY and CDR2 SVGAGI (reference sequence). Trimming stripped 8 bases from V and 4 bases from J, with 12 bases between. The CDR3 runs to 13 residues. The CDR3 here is CASWGVNGNTIYF. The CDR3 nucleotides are TGTGCCAGCTGGGGGGTGAACGGAAACACCATATATTTT.